A selection of T cell receptor beta chains follows, all from one sample in a study of T cell repertoires in cytomegalovirus infection. TCRdb processed the reads anew with MiXCR; each CDR3 protein has one entry. The repertoire consists of about 530,000 distinct CDR3 sequences, with about 26% occurring once and the leading ten covering roughly 13%. Sequenced: PBMCs. The receptors here all came from a human donor in good health (CMV status not recorded). Some clones in this sample may be carry-over from other donors' samples. Both conserved end residues are part of each CDR3. Each record gives: clone size, J gene, V gene, D gene, CDR3 protein, CDR3 DNA. A D gene is named only where the DNA matches it firmly. Clone size is stated in some rows and not others, as once, few, many or a class when expanded.

many TRBJ2-7 TRBV11-2 TRBD2 CASSPRLAGGPIRVYEQYF TGTGCCAGCAGCCCCCGACTAGCGGGAGGGCCGATACGGGTCTACGAGCAGTACTTC
NA TRBJ2-5 TRBV18 NA CASSPSEGSLGETQYF TGTGCCAGCTCACCATCAGAGGGGTCCTTAGGAGAGACCCAGTACTTC
NA TRBJ2-1 TRBV15 NA CATSRDRGAVDEQFF TGTGCCACCAGCAGAGATAGGGGGGCCGTAGATGAGCAGTTCTTC
NA TRBJ1-2 TRBV6-5 TRBD1 CAVQGAGGNYGYTF TGTGCCGTCCAGGGGGCAGGGGGCAACTATGGCTACACCTTC
NA TRBJ1-2 TRBV4-3 NA CASSQERGNPYGYTF TGCGCCAGCAGCCAAGAGAGGGGGAATCCGTATGGCTACACCTTC
many TRBJ1-3 TRBV7-2 TRBD1 CASSRDRDPGNTIYF TGTGCCAGCAGCCGGGACAGGGACCCTGGAAACACCATATATTTT
NA TRBJ1-1 TRBV2 TRBD1 CASSEGDRRKLEAFF TGTGCCAGCAGTGAAGGGGACAGGAGGAAGTTGGAAGCTTTCTTT
NA TRBJ2-1 TRBV10-3 NA CAISGGSYNNEQFF TGTGCCATCAGTGGTGGGTCGTATAACAATGAGCAGTTCTTC
many TRBJ2-1 TRBV7-8 NA CASSFAQAESIF TGTGCCAGCAGCTTCGCCCAAGCCGAGAGTATCTTC
NA TRBJ2-7 TRBV2 TRBD2 CASSVGLAGYEQYF TGTGCCAGCAGTGTAGGGCTAGCGGGCTACGAGCAGTACTTC
few TRBJ1-2 TRBV4-2 TRBD1 CASSQGSQGTSGYTF TGTGCCAGCAGCCAAGGGTCACAGGGGACGAGTGGCTACACCTTC
NA TRBJ1-5 TRBV19 NA CASSIDLSGPQHF TGTGCCAGTAGTATCGACTTAAGCGGGCCCCAGCATTTT
NA TRBJ1-1 TRBV7-8 NA CASSLLSVTAEAFF TGTGCCAGCAGCTTATTGTCGGTGACAGCAGAAGCTTTCTTT
NA TRBJ2-7 TRBV6-2/TRBV6-3 TRBD2 CASRAGTSGGEQYF TGTGCCAGCAGAGCCGGGACTAGCGGGGGCGAGCAGTACTTC
NA TRBJ2-1 TRBV6-1 NA CASRNLLGGEQFF TGTGCCAGCAGGAACCTGCTAGGCGGTGAGCAGTTCTTC
many TRBJ2-1 TRBV7-3 NA CASSTQGGAEQFF TGTGCCAGCAGCACCCAAGGGGGGGCTGAGCAGTTCTTC
NA TRBJ2-5 TRBV4-1 NA CASSQEQGGGETQYF TGCGCCAGCAGCCAAGAACAGGGCGGAGGGGAGACCCAGTACTTC
many TRBJ1-4 TRBV7-2 NA CASSLVFGGSNEKLFF TGTGCCAGCAGCTTAGTTTTCGGCGGATCTAATGAAAAACTGTTTTTT
few TRBJ2-1 TRBV27 NA CASSLQTSSYNEQFF TGTGCCAGCAGTCTGCAAACGAGCTCCTACAATGAGCAGTTCTTC
NA TRBJ1-1 TRBV28 TRBD1 CASTGGAYTEAFF TGTGCCAGTACAGGGGGCGCATACACTGAAGCTTTCTTT
few TRBJ1-5 TRBV4-2 NA CASSQDGYESNQPQHF TGTGCCAGCAGCCAAGATGGCTATGAGAGCAATCAGCCCCAGCATTTT
NA TRBJ2-2 TRBV19 NA CASSIPSPNTGELFF TGTGCCAGTAGTATCCCCAGCCCTAACACCGGGGAGCTGTTTTTT
NA TRBJ2-7 TRBV28 NA CASSFPFSLRGPPSYEQYF TGTGCCAGCAGTTTCCCCTTCTCTCTCCGGGGACCGCCCTCCTACGAGCAGTACTTC
NA TRBJ1-5 TRBV2 NA CASSGGTPSNQPQHF TGTGCCAGCAGTGGGGGGACGCCCAGCAATCAGCCCCAGCATTTT
NA TRBJ1-1 TRBV27 TRBD1 CASSLFRGKAFF TGTGCCAGCAGTTTATTCAGGGGGAAAGCTTTCTTT
NA TRBJ2-2 TRBV5-3 NA CASSFGQNTGELFF TGTGCCAGCAGCTTTGGACAGAACACCGGGGAGCTGTTTTTT
NA TRBJ1-2 TRBV7-9 NA CASSLGQAAGGYTF TGTGCCAGCAGCTTAGGACAGGCGGCGGGAGGCTACACCTTC
few TRBJ2-2 TRBV6-2/TRBV6-3 NA CASSYSTFGTGELFF TGTGCCAGCAGTTACTCGACTTTTGGGACCGGGGAGCTGTTTTTT
NA TRBJ1-3 TRBV11-2 NA CASSIGNTIYF TGTGCCAGCAGCATTGGAAACACCATATATTTT
NA TRBJ2-1 TRBV20-1 NA CSAPTGISYNEQFF TGCAGTGCTCCGACCGGGATCTCCTACAATGAGCAGTTCTTC
few TRBJ2-7 TRBV20-1 TRBD2 CSASKTSWEQYF TGCAGTGCTAGCAAGACTAGCTGGGAGCAGTACTTC
few TRBJ1-6 TRBV28 TRBD1 CASSFRTGGGSPLHF TGTGCCAGCAGTTTTCGGACAGGGGGGGGTTCACCCCTCCACTTT
NA TRBJ2-7 TRBV11-2 TRBD1 CASSRTGGYSYEQYF TGTGCCAGCAGCCGTACAGGGGGCTACTCCTACGAGCAGTACTTC
many TRBJ2-7 TRBV12-3/TRBV12-4 TRBD2 CASSFRGTSGSGEQYF TGTGCCAGCAGTTTCAGGGGGACTAGCGGGAGCGGCGAGCAGTACTTC
few TRBJ1-2 TRBV12-3/TRBV12-4 TRBD1 CASSFSFTGTGTYGYTF TGTGCCAGCAGTTTTTCTTTTACGGGGACAGGGACATATGGCTACACCTTC
NA TRBJ1-6 TRBV10-3 NA CAISGGGFNSPLHF TGTGCCATCAGCGGGGGTGGTTTTAATTCACCCCTCCACTTT
NA TRBJ1-2 TRBV2 TRBD1 CASRQGYDYGYTF TGTGCCAGCAGACAGGGGTATGACTATGGCTACACCTTC
NA TRBJ2-3 TRBV7-3 TRBD1 CASSLGTGATDTQYF TGTGCCAGCAGCTTAGGGACAGGGGCCACAGATACGCAGTATTTT
many TRBJ1-3 TRBV11-2 NA CASSLDPVSGNTIYF TGTGCCAGCAGCTTAGATCCGGTCTCTGGAAACACCATATATTTT
few TRBJ2-3 TRBV4-1 NA CASSQSPQVGLPDTQYF TGCGCCAGCAGCCAATCCCCCCAGGTGGGGCTCCCAGATACGCAGTATTTT
NA TRBJ1-1 TRBV11-1 TRBD1 CASSPKGRGRTEAFF TGTGCCAGCAGCCCAAAGGGCAGGGGGCGGACCGAAGCTTTCTTT
many TRBJ1-1 TRBV30 NA CAWSEMDEAFF TGTGCCTGGAGTGAAATGGATGAAGCTTTCTTT